This entry lists 20 T cell receptor beta chains sequenced from one sample in a study of cytomegalovirus exposure and HLA in healthy donors. In the PCR, 60 Vbeta and 13 Jbeta primers were used. The data were produced by immunoSEQ multiplex PCR, yet TCRdb's version contains in-frame clones alone and is incomplete. This table holds fewer than 150,000 clones, approximately 85% found once. The sample comprised PBMCs. Receptors were obtained from a woman aged 25 to 39 in good health and CMV-seropositive.

With regard to this clone: The sample carries other DNA sequences with the same CDR3. The CDR3 is CAWSVRGNQPQHF. The CDR3 DNA sequence: TGTGCCTGGAGTGTGAGGGGGAATCAGCCCCAGCATTTT. The V gene is TRBV30, the J gene TRBJ1-5, with TRBD1 as a possible D gene (6 bases). The CDR3 totals 13 residues. Deletions cut 0 bases from V and 4 bases from J, with 7 bases between. Looked up from germline, CDR1 is GTSNPN and CDR2 is SVGIG (reference sequence).

J is TRBJ2-6 and V is TRBV6-6; D might be TRBD2 (7 bases). From germline, CDR1 is MNHNY and CDR2 SVGAGI (reference sequence). This CDR3 region has 16 residues. Trimming cost V 0 bases and J 4 bases, with 10 bases left between them. CDR3 DNA sequence: TGTGCCAGCAGTTACTCGGCGGGGGCCGGGGCCAACGTCCTGACTTTC. It translates to CASSYSAGAGANVLTF.

The chain carries TRBV14 and TRBJ2-1; 15 bases map to TRBD2. Per the germline V gene, CDR1 is SGHDN and CDR2 is FVKESK. The CDR3 length is 24 residues. Losses at the gene ends were 4 bases for V and 3 bases for J; bases not matched to a gene: 25. DNA of the CDR3: TGTGCCAGCAGCCTCCGGGACAGGGGCTGGGGACTAGCGGGAGGACTTCCCGTCTACAATGAGCAGTTCTTC. Residues: CASSLRDRGWGLAGGLPVYNEQFF.

V and J are TRBV28 and TRBJ1-4; D is unclear. The V gene's germline CDR1 is MDHEN and CDR2 SYDVKM. The CDR3 sequence is 14 residues long. V shed 2 bases and J shed 8 bases, with 12 bases lying between them. CDR3 nucleotide sequence: TGTGCCAGCAGTTTAGTAGGTGCGGGGGAAAAACTGTTTTTT. Amino acids: CASSLVGAGEKLFF.

The chain links TRBV21-1 to TRBJ2-1; the table gives TRBD2 as D, unverified against the DNA. TRBV21-1 is labeled a pseudogene. The CDR3 is made up of 13 amino acids. CDR3 coding DNA: TGTGCCAGCAGCAAAGGTGAGGGTTGGGGGCAGTTCTTC. Translation: CASSKGEGWGQFF.

V and J are TRBV14 and TRBJ2-7, with 8 bases aligning to TRBD1. Per germline, CDR1 SGHDN and CDR2 FVKESK. CDR3 length equals 13 residues. V was clipped by 6 bases and J by 4 bases; unmatched bases: 5. The CDR3 here is CASSRGQGYEQYF. The CDR3 coding sequence is TGTGCCAGCAGTCGCGGACAGGGTTACGAGCAGTACTTC. The full variable domain, its missing parts supplied by reference TRBV14 and TRBJ2-7, is EAGVTQFPSHSVIEKGQTVTLRCDPISGHDNLYWYRRVMGKEIKFLLHFVKESKQDESGMPNNRFLAERTGGTYSTLKVQPAELEDSGVYFCASSRGQGYEQYFGPGTRLTVT.

This rearrangement joins TRBV18 to TRBJ1-1; no definite D call. Germline-derived CDR1 and CDR2 are KGHSH and LQKENI. CDR3 length: 13 residues. V lost 3 bases and J lost 1, with 6 bases in between. Here the CDR3 reads CASSPQKNTEAFF. In DNA, the CDR3 is TGTGCCAGCTCACCTCAAAAGAACACTGAAGCTTTCTTT.

This clone was picked up one time. The chain combines TRBV27 with TRBJ1-6, with 9 bases matching TRBD1. The V gene's germline CDR1 is MNHEY and CDR2 SMNVEV (reference sequence). The CDR3 has 14 residues. The V and J ends lost 6 bases and 9 bases, in that order; junction bases with no gene match: 6. The CDR3 sequence is CASRLGQGFSPLHF. The CDR3 DNA sequence: TGTGCCAGCAGGCTTGGACAGGGGTTTTCACCCCTCCACTTT.

J is TRBJ1-6 and V is TRBV30; 10 nucleotides align to TRBD1. This CDR3 is 13 amino acids long. Germline lookup yields CDR1 GTSNPN and CDR2 SVGIG (reference sequence). V trimming: 4 bases; J trimming: 9 bases; junction bases outside the gene matches: 3. The CDR3 spells CAWMGTGVSPLHF. CDR3 DNA: TGTGCCTGGATGGGGACAGGGGTTTCACCCCTCCACTTT.

The rearrangement links TRBV7-8 to TRBJ2-2, with 8 bases matching TRBD1. CDR1 and CDR2 (germline): SGHVS, FQNEAQ. V lost 5 bases to trimming and J lost 1 base; unmatched junction nucleotides: 3. The CDR3 loop spans 15 amino acids. The CDR3 loop is CASSLQGGNTGELFF. In nucleotides, the CDR3 is TGTGCCAGCAGCCTACAGGGGGGGAACACCGGGGAGCTGTTTTTT. Full variable domain (missing parts from reference TRBV7-8 and TRBJ2-2): GAGVSQSPRYKVAKRGQDVALRCDPISGHVSLFWYQQALGQGPEFLTYFQNEAQLDKSGLPSDRFFAERPEGSVSTLKIQRTQQEDSAVYLCASSLQGGNTGELFFGEGSRLTVL.

The V and J genes are TRBV6-6 and TRBJ2-7; D is uncertain. Trimming took off 2 bases at V and 2 bases at J, with 4 bases between the two ends. The germline CDR1 and CDR2 sequences are MNHNY and SVGAGI (reference sequence). This CDR3 has 12 residues. The CDR3 DNA is TGTGCCAGCAGTTACACAGCCTACGAGCAGTACTTC. Translation: CASSYTAYEQYF.

This clone was counted a few times. V gene TRBV5-1 combines with J gene TRBJ2-5; D gene unclear. CDR1 is SGHRS and CDR2 is YFSETQ in the germline V gene. Deletions cut 3 bases from V and 3 bases from J, with 9 bases between. CDR3 length equals 13 residues. CDR3 in amino acids: CASSWALEETQYF. As DNA, the CDR3 is TGCGCCAGCAGCTGGGCCCTGGAAGAGACCCAGTACTTC.

The rearrangement joins TRBV7-8 to TRBJ1-1; TRBD1 aligns across 8 bases. Germline V CDR1 and CDR2: SGHVS, FQNEAQ. With 5 bases clipped from V and 1 base from J, the junction kept 6 bases outside the gene matches. There are 15 residues in the CDR3. The CDR3 spells CASSPGQAQNTEAFF. As DNA, the CDR3 is TGTGCCAGCAGCCCGGGACAGGCACAGAACACTGAAGCTTTCTTT.

The chain couples TRBV19 to TRBJ2-2; D is perhaps TRBD2 (6 bases). The V end was cut by 8 bases, the J end by 6 bases, with 13 bases between. Germline-derived CDR1 and CDR2 are LNHDA and SQIVND (reference sequence). The CDR3 covers 13 residues. CDR3 nucleotide sequence: TGTGCCAGTTCAAGCGGGTTCTCCGGGGAGCTGTTTTTT. Residues: CASSSGFSGELFF.

This chain joins TRBV28 and TRBJ1-2; no reliable D call. Germline loops: CDR1 MDHEN, CDR2 SYDVKM. The V and J ends lost 1 base and 7 bases respectively, with 10 bases between them. The length of the CDR3 is 13 residues. For the CDR3, the DNA is TGTGCCAGCAGTTTATACCTCACTCGTGGCTACACCTTC. This sequence encodes CASSLYLTRGYTF.

Note on this clone: A junction end diverges from the germline sequence, so it may reflect a read error. The gene calls are TRBV7-9 and TRBJ2-3; no definite D call. The CDR3 is 11 amino acids. Germline CDR1 SEHNR, CDR2 FQNEAQ (reference sequence). CDR3 residues: CSSTPANTQYF. The CDR3 region has the DNA TGTTCCAGCACTCCAGCGAATACGCAGTATTTT.

The sample holds a few counts of this clone. The rearrangement joins TRBV25-1 to TRBJ1-2; D is uncertain. This CDR3 has 12 residues. Germline CDR1 MGHDK, CDR2 SYGVNS. V was clipped by 7 bases and J by 1 base, with 7 bases between them. CDR3 in amino acids: CASMEGNYGYTF. CDR3 DNA sequence: TGTGCCAGCATGGAGGGTAACTATGGCTACACCTTC.

The chain carries TRBV30 and TRBJ1-3; D might be TRBD1 (6 bases). The CDR3 length is 17 residues. Trimming took off 0 bases at V and 3 bases at J, with 18 bases between the two ends. Germline V lookup: CDR1 GTSNPN, CDR2 SVGIG (reference sequence). The CDR3 nucleotides are TGTGCCTGGAGTGTACTCCCACGCGACAGGTTTGGAAACACCATATATTTT. It is translated as CAWSVLPRDRFGNTIYF.

V and J are TRBV19 and TRBJ1-5, with TRBD1 as a possible D gene (6 bases). The germline V gene encodes CDR1 LNHDA and CDR2 SQIVND (reference sequence). Trimming took off 1 base at V and 5 bases at J, with 12 bases between the two ends. The CDR3 sequence is 15 residues long. This CDR3 is CASSIGPGQYQPQHF. CDR3 DNA: TGTGCCAGTAGTATAGGGCCTGGACAGTATCAGCCCCAGCATTTT.

The CDR3 spells CASSVVEYADTQYF. The CDR3 DNA is TGTGCCAGCAGCGTAGTAGAGTACGCAGATACGCAGTATTTT. V is TRBV9 and J is TRBJ2-3; no reliable D call. Between the trimmed V and J ends, which lost 0 bases and 4 bases, there was a span of 9 bases. CDR3 size: 14 residues. The germline V gene encodes CDR1 SGDLS and CDR2 YYNGEE.